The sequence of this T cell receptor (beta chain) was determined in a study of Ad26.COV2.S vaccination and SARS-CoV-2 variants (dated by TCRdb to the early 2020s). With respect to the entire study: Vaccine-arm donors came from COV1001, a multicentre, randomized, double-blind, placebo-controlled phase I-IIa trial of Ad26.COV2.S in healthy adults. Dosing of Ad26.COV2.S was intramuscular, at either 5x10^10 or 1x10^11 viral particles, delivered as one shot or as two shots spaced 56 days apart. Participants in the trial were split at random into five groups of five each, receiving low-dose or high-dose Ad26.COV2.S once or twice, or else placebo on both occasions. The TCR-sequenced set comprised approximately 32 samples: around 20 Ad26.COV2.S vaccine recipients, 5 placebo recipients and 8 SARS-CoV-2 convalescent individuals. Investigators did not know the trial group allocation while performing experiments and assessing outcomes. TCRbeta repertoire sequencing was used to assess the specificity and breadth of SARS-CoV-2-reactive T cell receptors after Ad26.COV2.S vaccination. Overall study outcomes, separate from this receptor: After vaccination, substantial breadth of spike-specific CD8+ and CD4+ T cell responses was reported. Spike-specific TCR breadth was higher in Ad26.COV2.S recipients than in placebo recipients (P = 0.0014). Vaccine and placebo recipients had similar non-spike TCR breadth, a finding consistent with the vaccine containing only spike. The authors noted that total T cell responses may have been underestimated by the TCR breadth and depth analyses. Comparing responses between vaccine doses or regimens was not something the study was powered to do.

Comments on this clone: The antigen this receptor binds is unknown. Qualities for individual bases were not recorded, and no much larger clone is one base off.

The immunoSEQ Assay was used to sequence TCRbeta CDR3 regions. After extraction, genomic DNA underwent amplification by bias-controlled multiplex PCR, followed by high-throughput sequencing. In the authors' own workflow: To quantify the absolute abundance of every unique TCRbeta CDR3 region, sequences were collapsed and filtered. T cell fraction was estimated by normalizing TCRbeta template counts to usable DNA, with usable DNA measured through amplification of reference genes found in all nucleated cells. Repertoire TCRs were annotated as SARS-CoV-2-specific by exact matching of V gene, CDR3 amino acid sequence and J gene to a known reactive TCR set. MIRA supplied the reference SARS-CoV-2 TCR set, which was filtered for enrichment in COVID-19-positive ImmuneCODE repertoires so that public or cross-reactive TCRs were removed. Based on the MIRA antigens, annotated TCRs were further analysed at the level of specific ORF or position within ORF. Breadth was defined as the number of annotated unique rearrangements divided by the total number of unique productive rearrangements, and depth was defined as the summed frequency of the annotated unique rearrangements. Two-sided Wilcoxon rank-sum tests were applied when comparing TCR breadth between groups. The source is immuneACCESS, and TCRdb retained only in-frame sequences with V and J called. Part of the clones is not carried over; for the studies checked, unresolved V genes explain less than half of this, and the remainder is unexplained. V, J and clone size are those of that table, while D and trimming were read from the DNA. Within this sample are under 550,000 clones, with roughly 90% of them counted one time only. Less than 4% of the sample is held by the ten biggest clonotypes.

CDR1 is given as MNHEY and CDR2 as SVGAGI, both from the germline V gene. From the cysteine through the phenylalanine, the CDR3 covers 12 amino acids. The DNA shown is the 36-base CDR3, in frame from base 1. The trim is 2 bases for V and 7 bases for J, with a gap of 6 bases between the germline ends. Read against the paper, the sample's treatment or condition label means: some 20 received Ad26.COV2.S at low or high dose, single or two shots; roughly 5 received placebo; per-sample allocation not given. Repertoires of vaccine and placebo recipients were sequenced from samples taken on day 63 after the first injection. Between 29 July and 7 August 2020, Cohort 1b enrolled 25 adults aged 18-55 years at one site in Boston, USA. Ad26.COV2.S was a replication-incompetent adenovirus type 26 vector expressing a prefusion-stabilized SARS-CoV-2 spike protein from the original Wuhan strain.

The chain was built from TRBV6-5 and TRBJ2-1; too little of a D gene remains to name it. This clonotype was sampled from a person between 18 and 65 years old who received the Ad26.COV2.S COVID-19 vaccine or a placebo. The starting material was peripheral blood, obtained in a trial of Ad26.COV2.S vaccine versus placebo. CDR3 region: CASSYGVNEQFF. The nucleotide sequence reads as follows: TGTGCCAGCAGTTACGGCGTGAATGAGCAGTTCTTC.